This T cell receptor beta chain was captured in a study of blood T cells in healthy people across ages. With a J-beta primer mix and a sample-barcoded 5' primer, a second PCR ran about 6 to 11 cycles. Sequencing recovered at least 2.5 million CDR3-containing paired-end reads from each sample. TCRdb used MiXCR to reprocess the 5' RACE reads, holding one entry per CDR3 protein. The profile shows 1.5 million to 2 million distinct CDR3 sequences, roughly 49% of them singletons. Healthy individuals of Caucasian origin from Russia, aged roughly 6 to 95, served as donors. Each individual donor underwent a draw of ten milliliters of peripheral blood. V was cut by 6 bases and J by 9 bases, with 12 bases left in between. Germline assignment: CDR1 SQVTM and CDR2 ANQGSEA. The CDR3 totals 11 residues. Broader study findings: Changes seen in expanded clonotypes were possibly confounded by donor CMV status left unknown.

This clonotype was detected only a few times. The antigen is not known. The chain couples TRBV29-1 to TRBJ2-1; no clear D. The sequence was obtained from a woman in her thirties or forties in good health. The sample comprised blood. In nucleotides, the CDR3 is TGCAGCGTCTACAGAACTACTGAGCAGTTCTTC. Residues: CSVYRTTEQFF.